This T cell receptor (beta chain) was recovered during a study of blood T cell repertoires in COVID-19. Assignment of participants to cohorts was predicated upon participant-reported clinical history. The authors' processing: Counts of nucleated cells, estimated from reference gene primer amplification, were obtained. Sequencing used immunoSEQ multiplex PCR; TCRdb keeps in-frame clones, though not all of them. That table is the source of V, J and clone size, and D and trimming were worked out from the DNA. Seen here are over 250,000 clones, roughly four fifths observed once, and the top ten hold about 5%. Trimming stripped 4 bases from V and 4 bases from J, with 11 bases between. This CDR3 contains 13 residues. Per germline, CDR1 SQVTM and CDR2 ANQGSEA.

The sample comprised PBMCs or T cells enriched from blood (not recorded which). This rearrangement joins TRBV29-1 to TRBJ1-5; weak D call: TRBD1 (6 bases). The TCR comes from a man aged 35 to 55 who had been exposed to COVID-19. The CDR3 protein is CSVATGLNQPQHF. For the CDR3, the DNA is TGCAGCGTTGCCACAGGGCTAAATCAGCCCCAGCATTTT.